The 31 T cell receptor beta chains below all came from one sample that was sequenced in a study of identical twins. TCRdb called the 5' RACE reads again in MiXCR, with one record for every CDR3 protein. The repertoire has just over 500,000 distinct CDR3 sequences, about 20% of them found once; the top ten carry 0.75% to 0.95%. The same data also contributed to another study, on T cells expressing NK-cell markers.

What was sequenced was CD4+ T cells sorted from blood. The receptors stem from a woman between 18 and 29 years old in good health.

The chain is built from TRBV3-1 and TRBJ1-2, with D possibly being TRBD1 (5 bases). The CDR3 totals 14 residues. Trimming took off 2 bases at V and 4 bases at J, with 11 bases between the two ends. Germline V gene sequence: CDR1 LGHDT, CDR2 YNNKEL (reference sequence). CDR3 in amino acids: CASSQQGLAYGYTF. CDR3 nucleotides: TGTGCCAGCAGCCAACAGGGTCTCGCCTATGGCTACACCTTC. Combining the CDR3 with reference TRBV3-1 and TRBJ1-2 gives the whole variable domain DTAVSQTPKYLVTQMGNDKSIKCEQNLGHDTMYWYKQDSKKFLKIMFSYNNKELIINETVPNRFSPKSPDKAHLNLHINSLELGDSAVYFCASSQQGLAYGYTFGSGTRLTVV.

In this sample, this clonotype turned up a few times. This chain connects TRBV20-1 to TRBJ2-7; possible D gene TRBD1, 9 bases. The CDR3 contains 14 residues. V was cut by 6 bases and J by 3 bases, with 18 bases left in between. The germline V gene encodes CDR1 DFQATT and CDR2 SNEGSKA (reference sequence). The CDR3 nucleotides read TGCAGTGCACTTAGCGGGACAGGGCGCTACGAGCAGTACTTC. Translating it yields CSALSGTGRYEQYF.

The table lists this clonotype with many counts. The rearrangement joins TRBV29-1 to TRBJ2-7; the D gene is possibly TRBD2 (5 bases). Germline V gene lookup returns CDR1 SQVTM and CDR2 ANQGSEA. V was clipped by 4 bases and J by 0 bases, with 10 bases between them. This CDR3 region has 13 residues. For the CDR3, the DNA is TGCAGCGTTGGAGGGAGTAGCTCCTACGAGCAGTACTTC. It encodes CSVGGSSSYEQYF.

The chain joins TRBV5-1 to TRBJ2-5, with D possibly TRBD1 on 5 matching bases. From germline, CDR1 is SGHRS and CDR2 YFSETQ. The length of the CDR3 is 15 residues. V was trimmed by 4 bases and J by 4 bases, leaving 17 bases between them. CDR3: CASSGLTAYLETQYF. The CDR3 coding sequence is TGCGCCAGCAGCGGATTGACAGCATACCTAGAGACCCAGTACTTC.

The CDR3 spells CASSLRGYTEAFF. The CDR3, as DNA: TGTGCCAGCAGTTTAAGGGGGTATACTGAAGCTTTCTTT. The chain has TRBV12-3 or TRBV12-4 and TRBJ1-1; tentative D call: TRBD1 (6 bases). V lost 2 bases to trimming and J lost 5 bases, with 9 bases between them. The CDR3 loop spans 13 amino acids.

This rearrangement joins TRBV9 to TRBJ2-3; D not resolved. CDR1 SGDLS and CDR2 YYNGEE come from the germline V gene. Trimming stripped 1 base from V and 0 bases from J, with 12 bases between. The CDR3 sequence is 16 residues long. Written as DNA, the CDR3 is TGTGCCAGCAGCGTATCAGGCGCCCCTAGCACAGATACGCAGTATTTT. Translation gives CASSVSGAPSTDTQYF.

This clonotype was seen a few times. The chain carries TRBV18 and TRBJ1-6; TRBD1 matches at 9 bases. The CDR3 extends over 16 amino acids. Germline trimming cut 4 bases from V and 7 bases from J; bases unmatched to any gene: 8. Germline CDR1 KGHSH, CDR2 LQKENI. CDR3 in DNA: TGTGCCAGCTCACGTACCTGGGACAGGGACAATTCACCCCTCCACTTT. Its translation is CASSRTWDRDNSPLHF. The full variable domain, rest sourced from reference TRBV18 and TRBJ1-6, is NAGVMQNPRHLVRRRGQEARLRCSPMKGHSHVYWYRQLPEEGLKFMVYLQKENIIDESGMPKERFSAEFPKEGPSILRIQQVVRGDSAAYFCASSRTWDRDNSPLHFGNGTRLTVT.

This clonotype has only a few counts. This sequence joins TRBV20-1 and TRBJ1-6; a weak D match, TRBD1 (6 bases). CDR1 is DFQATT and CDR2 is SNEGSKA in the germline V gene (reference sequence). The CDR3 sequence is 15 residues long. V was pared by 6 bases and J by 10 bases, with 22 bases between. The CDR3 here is CSATKTGAAGSPLHF. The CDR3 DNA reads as TGCAGTGCAACCAAGACAGGAGCGGCTGGATCACCCCTCCACTTT.

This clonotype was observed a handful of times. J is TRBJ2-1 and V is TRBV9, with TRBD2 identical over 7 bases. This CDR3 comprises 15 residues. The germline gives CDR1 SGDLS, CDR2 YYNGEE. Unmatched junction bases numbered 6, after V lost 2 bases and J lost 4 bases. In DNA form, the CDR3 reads TGTGCCAGCAGCGTGACGGGAGGCTCTTACAATGAGCAGTTCTTC. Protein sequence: CASSVTGGSYNEQFF. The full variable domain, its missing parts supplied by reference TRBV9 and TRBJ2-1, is DSGVTQTPKHLITATGQRVTLRCSPRSGDLSVYWYQQSLDQGLQFLIQYYNGEERAKGNILERFSAQQFPDLHSELNLSSLELGDSALYFCASSVTGGSYNEQFFGPGTRLTVL.

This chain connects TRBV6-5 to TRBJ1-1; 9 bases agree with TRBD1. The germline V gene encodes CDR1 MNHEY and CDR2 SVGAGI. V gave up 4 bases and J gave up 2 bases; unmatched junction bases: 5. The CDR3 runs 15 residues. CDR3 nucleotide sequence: TGTGCCAGCAGTTGGCCGGGACAGGGAAACACTGAAGCTTTCTTT. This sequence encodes CASSWPGQGNTEAFF.

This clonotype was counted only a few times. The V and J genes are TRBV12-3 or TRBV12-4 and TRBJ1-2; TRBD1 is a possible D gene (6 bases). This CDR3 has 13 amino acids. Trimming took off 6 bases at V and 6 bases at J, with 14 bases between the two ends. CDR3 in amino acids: CASSSRTVHGYTF. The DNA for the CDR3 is TGTGCCAGCAGCTCACGGACAGTCCATGGCTACACCTTC.

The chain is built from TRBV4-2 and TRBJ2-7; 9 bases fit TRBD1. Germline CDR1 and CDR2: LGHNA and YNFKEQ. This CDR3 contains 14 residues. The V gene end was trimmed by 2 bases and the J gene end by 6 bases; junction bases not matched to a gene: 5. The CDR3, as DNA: TGTGCCAGCAGCCAACCGGGACAGGGAAGCGAGCAGTACTTC. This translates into CASSQPGQGSEQYF.

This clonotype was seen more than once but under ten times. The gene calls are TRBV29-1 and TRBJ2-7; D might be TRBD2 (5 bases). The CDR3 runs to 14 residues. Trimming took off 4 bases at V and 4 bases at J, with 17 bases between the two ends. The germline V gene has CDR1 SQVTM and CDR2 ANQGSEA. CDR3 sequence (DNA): TGCAGCGTTGTTATTCCGGGATTGCGGTACGAGCAGTACTTC. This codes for CSVVIPGLRYEQYF.

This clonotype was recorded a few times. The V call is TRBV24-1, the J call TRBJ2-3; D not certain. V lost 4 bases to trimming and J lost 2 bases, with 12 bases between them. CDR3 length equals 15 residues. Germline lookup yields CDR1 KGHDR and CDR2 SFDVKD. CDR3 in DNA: TGTGCCACCAGTGACCCGAACACGAACACAGATACGCAGTATTTT. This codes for CATSDPNTNTDTQYF.

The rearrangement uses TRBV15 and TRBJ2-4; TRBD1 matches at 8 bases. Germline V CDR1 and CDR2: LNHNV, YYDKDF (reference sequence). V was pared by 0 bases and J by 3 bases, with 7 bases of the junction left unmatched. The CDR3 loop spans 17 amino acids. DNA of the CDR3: TGTGCCACCAGCAGAGACAAATCAGGGGGCGGCAAAAACATTCAGTACTTC. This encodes CATSRDKSGGGKNIQYF.

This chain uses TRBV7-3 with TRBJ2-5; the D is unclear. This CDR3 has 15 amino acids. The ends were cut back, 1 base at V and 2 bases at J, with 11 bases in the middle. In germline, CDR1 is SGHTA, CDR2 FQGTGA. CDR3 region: CASSLKGNVQETQYF. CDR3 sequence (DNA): TGTGCCAGCAGCTTAAAAGGGAACGTACAAGAGACCCAGTACTTC.

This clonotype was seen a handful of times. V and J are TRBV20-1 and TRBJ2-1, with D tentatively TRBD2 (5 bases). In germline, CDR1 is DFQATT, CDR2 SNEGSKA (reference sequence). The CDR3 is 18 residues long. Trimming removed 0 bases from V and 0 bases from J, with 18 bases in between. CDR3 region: CSARDPGSSRGSYNEQFF. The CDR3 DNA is TGCAGTGCTAGAGATCCCGGATCCTCTCGGGGCTCCTACAATGAGCAGTTCTTC.

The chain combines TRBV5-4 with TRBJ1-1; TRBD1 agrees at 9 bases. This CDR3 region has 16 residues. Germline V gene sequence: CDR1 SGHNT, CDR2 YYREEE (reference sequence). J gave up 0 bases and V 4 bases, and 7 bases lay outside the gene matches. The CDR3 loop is CASSHGQGFLNTEAFF. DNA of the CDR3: TGTGCCAGCAGCCACGGACAGGGGTTTTTGAACACTGAAGCTTTCTTT.

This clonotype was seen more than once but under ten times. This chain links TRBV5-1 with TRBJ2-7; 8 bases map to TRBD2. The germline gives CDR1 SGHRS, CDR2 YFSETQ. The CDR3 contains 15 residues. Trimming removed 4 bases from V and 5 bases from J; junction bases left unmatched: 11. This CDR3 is CASSTGGVRTHEQYF. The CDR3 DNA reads TGCGCCAGCAGCACCGGGGGGGTGAGGACCCACGAGCAGTACTTC.

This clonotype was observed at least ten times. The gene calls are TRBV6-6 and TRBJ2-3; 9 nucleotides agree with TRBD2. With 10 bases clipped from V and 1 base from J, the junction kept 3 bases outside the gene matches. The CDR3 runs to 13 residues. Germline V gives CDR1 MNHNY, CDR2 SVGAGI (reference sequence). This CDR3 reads CATLAGGTDTQYF. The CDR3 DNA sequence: TGTGCCACCTTAGCGGGGGGCACAGATACGCAGTATTTT.

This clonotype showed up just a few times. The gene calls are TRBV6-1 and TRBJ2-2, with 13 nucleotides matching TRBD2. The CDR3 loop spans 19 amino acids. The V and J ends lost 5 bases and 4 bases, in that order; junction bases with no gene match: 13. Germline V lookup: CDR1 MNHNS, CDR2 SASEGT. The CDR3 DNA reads TGTGCCAGCAGTACAAGATGGACTAGCGGGAGTAAGCGCACCGGGGAGCTGTTTTTT. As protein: CASSTRWTSGSKRTGELFF.

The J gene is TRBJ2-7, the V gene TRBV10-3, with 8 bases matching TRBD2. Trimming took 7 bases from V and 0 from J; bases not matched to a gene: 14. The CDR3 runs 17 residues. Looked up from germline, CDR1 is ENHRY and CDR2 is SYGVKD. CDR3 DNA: TGTGCCATCAAGGGCGGGGGGCTTTCTTGGAGCTCCTACGAGCAGTACTTC. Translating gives CAIKGGGLSWSSYEQYF.

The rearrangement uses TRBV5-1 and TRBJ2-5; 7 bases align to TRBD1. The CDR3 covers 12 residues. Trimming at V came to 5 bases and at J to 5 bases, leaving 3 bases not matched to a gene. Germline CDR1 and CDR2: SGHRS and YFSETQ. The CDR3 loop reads CASRTGKETQYF. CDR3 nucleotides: TGCGCCAGCAGGACAGGGAAGGAGACCCAGTACTTC.

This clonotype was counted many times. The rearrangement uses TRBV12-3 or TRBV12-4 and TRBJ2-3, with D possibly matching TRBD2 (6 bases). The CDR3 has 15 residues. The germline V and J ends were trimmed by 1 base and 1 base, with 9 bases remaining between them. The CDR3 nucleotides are TGTGCCAGCAGTTTAGGCGGCGGGGGCACAGATACGCAGTATTTT. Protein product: CASSLGGGGTDTQYF.

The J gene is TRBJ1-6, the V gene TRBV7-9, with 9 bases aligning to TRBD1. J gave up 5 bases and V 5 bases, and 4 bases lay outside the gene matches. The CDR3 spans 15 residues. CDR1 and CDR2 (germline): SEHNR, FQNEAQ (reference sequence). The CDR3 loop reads CASSARQGDNSPLHF. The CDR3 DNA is TGTGCCAGCAGCGCCCGACAGGGGGATAATTCACCCCTCCACTTT.

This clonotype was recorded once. The CDR3 region has the DNA TGTGCCAGCACCCCGGGGGGCGCCTACAATGAGCAGTTCTTC. Translation gives CASTPGGAYNEQFF. This chain links TRBV6-2 or TRBV6-3 with TRBJ2-1; TRBD2 might be the D (7 bases). With 7 bases removed from V and 2 bases from J, the gap between germline ends came to 12 bases. The germline gives CDR1 MNHEY, CDR2 SVGEGT. CDR3 length: 14 residues.

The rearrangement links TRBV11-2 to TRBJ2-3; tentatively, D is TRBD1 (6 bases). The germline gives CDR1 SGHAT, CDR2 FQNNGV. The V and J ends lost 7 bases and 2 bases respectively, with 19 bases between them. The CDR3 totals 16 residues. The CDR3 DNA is TGTGCCAGCACCGCGAGGCAGGGGTCCCCCACAGATACGCAGTATTTT. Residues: CASTARQGSPTDTQYF.

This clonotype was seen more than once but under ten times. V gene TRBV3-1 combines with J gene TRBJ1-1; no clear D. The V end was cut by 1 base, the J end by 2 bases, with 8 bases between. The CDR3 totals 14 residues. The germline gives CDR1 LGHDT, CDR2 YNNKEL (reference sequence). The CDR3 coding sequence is TGTGCCAGCAGCCAAGTAGTAGGAAACACTGAAGCTTTCTTT. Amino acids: CASSQVVGNTEAFF.

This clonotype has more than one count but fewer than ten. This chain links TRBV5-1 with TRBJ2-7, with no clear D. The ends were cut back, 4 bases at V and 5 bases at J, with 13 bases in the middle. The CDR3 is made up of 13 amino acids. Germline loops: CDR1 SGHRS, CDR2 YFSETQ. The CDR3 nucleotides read TGCGCCAGCAGCCCAGGACGGTCACACGAGCAGTACTTC. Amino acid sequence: CASSPGRSHEQYF.

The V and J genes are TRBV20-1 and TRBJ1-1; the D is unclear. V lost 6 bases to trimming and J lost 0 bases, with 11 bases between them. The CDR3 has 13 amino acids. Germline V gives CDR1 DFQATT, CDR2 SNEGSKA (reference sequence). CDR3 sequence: CSATGGVNTEAFF. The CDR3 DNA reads TGCAGTGCCACGGGAGGAGTGAACACTGAAGCTTTCTTT.

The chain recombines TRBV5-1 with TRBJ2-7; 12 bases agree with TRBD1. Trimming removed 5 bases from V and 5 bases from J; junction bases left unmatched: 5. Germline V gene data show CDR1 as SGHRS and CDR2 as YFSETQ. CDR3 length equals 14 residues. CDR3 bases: TGCGCCAGCAGTCGGGACAGGGGGCTGGACGAGCAGTACTTC. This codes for CASSRDRGLDEQYF.